This TCR beta chain was retrieved from a study of brain metastases from non-small cell lung cancer. This table comes from immunoSEQ multiplex PCR, and its TCRdb copy is limited to in-frame clones, with some not included. This table has about 6,000 clones, roughly four fifths appearing once. Comments on this clone: Its antigen is undetermined.

Study-wide findings and caveats: Expanded T-cell clones appeared in around 58% of brain metastases over primaries. T-cell infiltration was lower in brain metastases than primaries (P < 0.001).

Per germline, CDR1 SGHRS and CDR2 YFSETQ. The CDR3 is made up of 13 amino acids. J was trimmed by 3 bases and V by 4 bases; bases with no gene match: 3. Sequenced input: primary lung tumor tissue. The receptor was isolated from a donor over 35 with non-small cell lung cancer. This chain joins TRBV5-1 and TRBJ1-1; 7 bases agree with TRBD1. The CDR3, as DNA: TGCGCCAGCAGCCTGACAGGGCACACTGAAGCTTTCTTT. It is translated as CASSLTGHTEAFF.